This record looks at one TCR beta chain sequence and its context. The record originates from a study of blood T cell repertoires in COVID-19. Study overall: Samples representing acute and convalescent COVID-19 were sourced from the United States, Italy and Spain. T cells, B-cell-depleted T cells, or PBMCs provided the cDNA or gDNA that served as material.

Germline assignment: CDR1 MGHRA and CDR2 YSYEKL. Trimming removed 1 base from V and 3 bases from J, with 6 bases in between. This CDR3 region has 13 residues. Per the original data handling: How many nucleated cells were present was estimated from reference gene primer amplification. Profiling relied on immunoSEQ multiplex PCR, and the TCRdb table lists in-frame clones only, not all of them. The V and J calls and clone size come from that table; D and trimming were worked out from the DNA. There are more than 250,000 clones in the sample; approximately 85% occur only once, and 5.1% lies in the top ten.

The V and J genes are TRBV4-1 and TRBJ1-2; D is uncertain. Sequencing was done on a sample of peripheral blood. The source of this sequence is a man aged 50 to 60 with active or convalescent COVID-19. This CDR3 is CASSQGTYYGYTF. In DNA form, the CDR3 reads TGCGCCAGCAGCCAAGGAACTTACTATGGCTACACCTTC.